These 2 T cell receptor beta chains were sequenced from one sample in a study of blood T cell repertoires in COVID-19. Using immunoSEQ multiplex PCR, the repertoire was profiled, and TCRdb retains in-frame clones only, with some absent. The sample yields under 350,000 clones, approximately 86% seen once. The sequenced sample consisted of PBMCs or T cells enriched from blood (not recorded which). The receptor source for this set is a woman aged 40 to 50 with acute COVID-19.

The V call is TRBV7-2, the J call TRBJ1-6, with D possibly being TRBD1 (5 bases). CDR3 size: 15 residues. Trimming took off 1 base at V and 8 bases at J, with 12 bases between the two ends. Germline V CDR1 and CDR2: SGHTA, FQGNSA. CDR3 loop: CASSLGQLLHSPLHF. CDR3 DNA: TGTGCCAGCAGCTTAGGACAGCTTCTTCATTCACCCCTCCACTTT. Supplemented by reference TRBV7-2 and TRBJ1-6, the full variable domain reads GAGVSQSPSNKVTEKGKDVELRCDPISGHTALYWYRQSLGQGLEFLIYFQGNSAPDKSGLPSDRFSAERTGGSVSTLTIQRTQQEDSAVYLCASSLGQLLHSPLHFGNGTRLTVT.

This chain uses TRBV15 with TRBJ2-7; 8 bases line up with TRBD2. Germline V gene lookup returns CDR1 LNHNV and CDR2 YYDKDF (reference sequence). After removal of 0 bases from V and 3 bases from J, the junction contained 10 bases not matched to a gene. The CDR3 is made up of 17 amino acids. The CDR3 coding sequence is TGTGCCACCAGCAGAGATGTCAATCCGGGGGGGATCTACGAGCAGTACTTC. This codes for CATSRDVNPGGIYEQYF. Filled out from reference TRBV15 and TRBJ2-7, the complete variable domain reads DAMVIQNPRYQVTQFGKPVTLSCSQTLNHNVMYWYQQKSSQAPKLLFHYYDKDFNNEADTPDNFQSRRPNTSFCFLDIRSPGLGDTAMYLCATSRDVNPGGIYEQYFGPGTRLTVT.